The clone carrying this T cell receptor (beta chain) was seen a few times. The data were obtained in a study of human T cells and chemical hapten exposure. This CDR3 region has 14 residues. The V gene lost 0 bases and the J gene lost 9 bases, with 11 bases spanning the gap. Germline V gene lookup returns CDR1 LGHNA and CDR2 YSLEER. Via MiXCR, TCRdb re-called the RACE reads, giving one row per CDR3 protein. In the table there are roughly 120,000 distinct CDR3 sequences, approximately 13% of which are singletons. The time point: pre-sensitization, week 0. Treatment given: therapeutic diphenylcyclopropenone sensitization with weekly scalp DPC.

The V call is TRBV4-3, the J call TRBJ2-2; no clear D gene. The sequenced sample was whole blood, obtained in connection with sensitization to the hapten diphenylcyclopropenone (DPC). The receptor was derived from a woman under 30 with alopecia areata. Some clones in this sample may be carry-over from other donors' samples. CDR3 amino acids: CASSQDHGRRELFF. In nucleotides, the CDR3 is TGCGCCAGCAGCCAAGATCATGGAAGGAGGGAGCTGTTTTTT.